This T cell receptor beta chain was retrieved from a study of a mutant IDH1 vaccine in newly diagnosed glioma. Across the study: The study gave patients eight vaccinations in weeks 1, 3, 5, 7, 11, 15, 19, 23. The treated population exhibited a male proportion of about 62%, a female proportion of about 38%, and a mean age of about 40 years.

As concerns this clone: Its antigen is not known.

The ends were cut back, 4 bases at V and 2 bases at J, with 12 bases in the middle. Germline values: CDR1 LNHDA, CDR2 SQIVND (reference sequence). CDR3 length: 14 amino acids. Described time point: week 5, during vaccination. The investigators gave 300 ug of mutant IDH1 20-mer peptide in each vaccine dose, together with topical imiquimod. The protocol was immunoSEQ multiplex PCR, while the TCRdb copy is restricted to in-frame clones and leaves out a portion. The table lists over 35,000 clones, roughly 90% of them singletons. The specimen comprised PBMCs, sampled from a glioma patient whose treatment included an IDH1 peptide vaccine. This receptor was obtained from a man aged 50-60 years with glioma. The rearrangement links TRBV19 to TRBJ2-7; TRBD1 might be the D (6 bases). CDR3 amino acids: CASSTTGSAYEQYF. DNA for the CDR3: TGTGCCAGTAGTACAACAGGGAGCGCCTACGAGCAGTACTTC.